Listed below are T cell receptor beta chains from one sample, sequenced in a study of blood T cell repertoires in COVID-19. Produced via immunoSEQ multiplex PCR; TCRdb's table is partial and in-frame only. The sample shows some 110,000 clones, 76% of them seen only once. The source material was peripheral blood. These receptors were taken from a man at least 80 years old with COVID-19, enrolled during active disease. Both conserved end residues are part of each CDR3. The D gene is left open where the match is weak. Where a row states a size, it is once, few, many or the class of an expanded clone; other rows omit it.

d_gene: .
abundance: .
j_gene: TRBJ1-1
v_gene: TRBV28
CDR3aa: CASSPGQITEAFF
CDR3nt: TGTGCCAGCAGTCCTGGACAAATAACTGAAGCTTTCTTT

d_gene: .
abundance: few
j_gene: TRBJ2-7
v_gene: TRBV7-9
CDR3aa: CASSLSKTYEQYF
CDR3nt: TGTGCCAGCAGCTTGTCTAAGACTTACGAGCAGTACTTC

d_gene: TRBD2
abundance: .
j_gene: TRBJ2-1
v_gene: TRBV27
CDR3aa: CASSSPGTSGFEYSEQFF
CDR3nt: TGTGCCAGCAGTTCCCCCGGGACTAGCGGGTTTGAATATAGTGAGCAGTTCTTC

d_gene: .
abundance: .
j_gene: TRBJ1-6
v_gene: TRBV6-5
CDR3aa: CASAGDNYNSPLHF
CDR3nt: TGTGCCAGCGCAGGGGACAACTATAATTCACCCCTCCACTTT

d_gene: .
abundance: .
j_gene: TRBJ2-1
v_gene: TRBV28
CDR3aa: CASSLAAVSSYNEQFF
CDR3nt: TGTGCCAGCAGTTTAGCTGCGGTTAGCTCCTACAATGAGCAGTTCTTC

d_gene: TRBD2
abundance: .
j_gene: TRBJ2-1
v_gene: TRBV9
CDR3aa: CASSVGLAASSYNEQFF
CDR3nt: TGTGCCAGCAGCGTAGGACTAGCGGCGAGCTCCTACAATGAGCAGTTCTTC

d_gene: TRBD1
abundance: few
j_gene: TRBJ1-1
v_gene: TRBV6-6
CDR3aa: CATLPGQGAWNTEAFF
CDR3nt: TGTGCCACCCTACCGGGACAGGGGGCTTGGAACACTGAAGCTTTCTTT

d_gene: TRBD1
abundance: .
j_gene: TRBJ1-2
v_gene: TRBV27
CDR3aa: CASRPGGFYGYTF
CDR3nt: TGTGCCAGCAGGCCAGGGGGCTTCTATGGCTACACCTTC

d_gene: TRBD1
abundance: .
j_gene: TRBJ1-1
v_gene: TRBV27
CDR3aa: CASSLSTGGKGEAFF
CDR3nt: TGTGCCAGCAGTTTATCCACAGGGGGCAAGGGTGAAGCTTTCTTT

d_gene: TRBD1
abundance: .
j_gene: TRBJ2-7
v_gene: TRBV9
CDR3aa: CASSVGPGQGRYEQYF
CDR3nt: TGTGCCAGCAGCGTAGGACCGGGACAGGGAAGATACGAGCAGTACTTC

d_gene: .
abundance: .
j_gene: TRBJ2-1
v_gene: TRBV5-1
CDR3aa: CASSLESSSYNEQFF
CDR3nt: TGCGCCAGCAGCCTGGAGTCTAGCTCTTACAATGAGCAGTTCTTC

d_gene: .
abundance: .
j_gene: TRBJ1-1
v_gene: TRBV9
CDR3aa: CASSVGGMNTEAFF
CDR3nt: TGTGCCAGCAGCGTGGGGGGGATGAACACTGAAGCTTTCTTT

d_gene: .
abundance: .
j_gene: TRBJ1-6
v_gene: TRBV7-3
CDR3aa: CASSLTGRNSPLHF
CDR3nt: TGTGCCAGCAGCTTGACAGGTCGTAATTCACCCCTCCACTTT

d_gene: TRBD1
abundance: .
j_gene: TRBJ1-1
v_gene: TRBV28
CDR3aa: CASSLWTGPTEAFF
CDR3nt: TGTGCCAGCAGTTTATGGACAGGGCCCACTGAAGCTTTCTTT

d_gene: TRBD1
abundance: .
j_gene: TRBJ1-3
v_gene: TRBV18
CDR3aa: CASSPVRDRGNTIYF
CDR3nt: TGTGCCAGCTCACCCGTCCGGGACAGGGGAAACACCATATATTTT

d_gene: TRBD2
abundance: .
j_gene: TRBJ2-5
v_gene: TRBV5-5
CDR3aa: CASSLGEGAQETQYF
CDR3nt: TGTGCCAGCAGCTTGGGGGAGGGAGCCCAAGAGACCCAGTACTTC

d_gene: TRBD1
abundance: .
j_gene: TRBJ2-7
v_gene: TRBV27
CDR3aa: CASPPKGAKYEQYF
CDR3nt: TGTGCCAGCCCCCCCAAGGGGGCGAAGTACGAGCAGTACTTC

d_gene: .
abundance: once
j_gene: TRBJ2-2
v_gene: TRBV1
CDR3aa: CTSSQGVADPTGELFF
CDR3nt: TGCACCAGCAGCCAAGGAGTAGCGGACCCTACCGGGGAGCTGTTTTTT

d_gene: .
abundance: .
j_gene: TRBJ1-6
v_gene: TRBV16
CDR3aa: CASSQSDRINSPLHF
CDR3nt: TGTGCCAGCAGCCAATCCGACAGGATAAATTCACCCCTCCACTTT

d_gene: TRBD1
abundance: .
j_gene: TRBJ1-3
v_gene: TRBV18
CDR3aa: CASSTDRASAGNTIYF
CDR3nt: TGTGCCAGCTCAACTGACAGGGCTTCAGCAGGAAACACCATATATTTT

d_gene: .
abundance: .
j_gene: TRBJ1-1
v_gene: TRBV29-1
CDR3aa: CSVAEDVRHTEAFF
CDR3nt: TGCAGCGTTGCGGAGGACGTAAGGCACACTGAAGCTTTCTTT

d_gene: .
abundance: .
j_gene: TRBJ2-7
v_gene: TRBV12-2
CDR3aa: CASRSSQAGGSYEQYF
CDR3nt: TGTGCAAGTCGCTCCAGTCAGGCGGGAGGTTCCTACGAGCAGTACTTC

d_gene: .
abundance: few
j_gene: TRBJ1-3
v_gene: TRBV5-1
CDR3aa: CASSSEGVTGNTIYF
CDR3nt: TGCGCCAGCAGCTCGGAAGGGGTAACTGGAAACACCATATATTTT

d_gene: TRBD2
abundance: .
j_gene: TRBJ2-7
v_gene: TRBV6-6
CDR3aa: CASSYGRVYEQYF
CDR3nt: TGTGCCAGCAGTTACGGGAGGGTATACGAGCAGTACTTC

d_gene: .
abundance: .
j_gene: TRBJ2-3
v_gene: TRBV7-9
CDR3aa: CASSRPGVSTDTQYF
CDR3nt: TGTGCCAGCAGCCGCCCCGGGGTGAGCACAGATACGCAGTATTTT

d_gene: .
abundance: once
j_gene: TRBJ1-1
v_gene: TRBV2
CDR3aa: CASRLQGIEAFF
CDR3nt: TGTGCCAGCAGGTTGCAGGGTATTGAAGCTTTCTTT

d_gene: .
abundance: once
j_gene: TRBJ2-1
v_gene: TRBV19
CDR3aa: CATLATSSYNEQFF
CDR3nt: TGTGCCACCCTAGCGACTAGCTCCTACAATGAGCAGTTCTTC

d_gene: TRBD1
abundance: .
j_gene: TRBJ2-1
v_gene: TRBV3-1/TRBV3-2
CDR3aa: CASSQRDSNAYNEQFF
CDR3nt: TGTGCCAGCAGCCAGAGGGACAGCAACGCCTACAATGAGCAGTTCTTC

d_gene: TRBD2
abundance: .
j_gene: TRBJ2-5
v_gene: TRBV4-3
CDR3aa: CASSQELAGGSQETQYF
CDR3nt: TGCGCCAGCAGCCAAGAACTAGCGGGAGGATCCCAAGAGACCCAGTACTTC

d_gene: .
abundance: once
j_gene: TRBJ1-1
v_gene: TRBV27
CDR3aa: CASSLTFGGTEAFF
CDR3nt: TGTGCCAGCAGCCTCACTTTCGGGGGCACTGAAGCTTTCTTT

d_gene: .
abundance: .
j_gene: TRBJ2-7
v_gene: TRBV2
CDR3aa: CASSEQGEGYEQYF
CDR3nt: TGTGCCAGCAGTGAGCAGGGTGAAGGTTACGAGCAGTACTTC

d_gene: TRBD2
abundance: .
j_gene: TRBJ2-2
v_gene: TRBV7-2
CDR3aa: CASSLVLAGNTGELFF
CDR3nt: TGTGCCAGCAGCTTAGTACTAGCGGGAAACACCGGGGAGCTGTTTTTT

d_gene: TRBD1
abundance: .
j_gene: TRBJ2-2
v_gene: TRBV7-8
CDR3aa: CASGGPTGGSGELFF
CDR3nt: TGTGCCAGCGGGGGGCCAACAGGGGGCTCCGGGGAGCTGTTTTTT

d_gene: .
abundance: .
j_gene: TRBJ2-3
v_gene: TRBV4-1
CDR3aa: CASSQDWGADTQYF
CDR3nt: TGCGCCAGCAGCCAAGACTGGGGGGCAGATACGCAGTATTTT

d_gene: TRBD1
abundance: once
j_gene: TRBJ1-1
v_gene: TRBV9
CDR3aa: CASSVGQGLNTEAFF
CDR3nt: TGTGCCAGCAGCGTCGGACAGGGTCTGAACACTGAAGCTTTCTTT

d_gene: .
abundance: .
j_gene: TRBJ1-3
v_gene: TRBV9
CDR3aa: CASSAQVSSGNTIYF
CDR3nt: TGTGCCAGCAGCGCACAGGTTAGCTCTGGAAACACCATATATTTT

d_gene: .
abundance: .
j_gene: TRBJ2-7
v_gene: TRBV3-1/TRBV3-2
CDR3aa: CASSRSGGRAYEQYF
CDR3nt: TGTGCCAGCAGCCGATCGGGCGGGCGGGCCTACGAGCAGTACTTC

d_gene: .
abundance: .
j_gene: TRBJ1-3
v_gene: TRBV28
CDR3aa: CASSFWGRASSGNTIYF
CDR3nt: TGTGCCAGCAGTTTTTGGGGCAGGGCCAGCTCTGGAAACACCATATATTTT

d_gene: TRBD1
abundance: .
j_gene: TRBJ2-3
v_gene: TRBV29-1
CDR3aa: CSVAPLRTGGGTDTQYF
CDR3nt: TGCAGCGTTGCTCCCCTTAGGACAGGGGGAGGTACAGATACGCAGTATTTT